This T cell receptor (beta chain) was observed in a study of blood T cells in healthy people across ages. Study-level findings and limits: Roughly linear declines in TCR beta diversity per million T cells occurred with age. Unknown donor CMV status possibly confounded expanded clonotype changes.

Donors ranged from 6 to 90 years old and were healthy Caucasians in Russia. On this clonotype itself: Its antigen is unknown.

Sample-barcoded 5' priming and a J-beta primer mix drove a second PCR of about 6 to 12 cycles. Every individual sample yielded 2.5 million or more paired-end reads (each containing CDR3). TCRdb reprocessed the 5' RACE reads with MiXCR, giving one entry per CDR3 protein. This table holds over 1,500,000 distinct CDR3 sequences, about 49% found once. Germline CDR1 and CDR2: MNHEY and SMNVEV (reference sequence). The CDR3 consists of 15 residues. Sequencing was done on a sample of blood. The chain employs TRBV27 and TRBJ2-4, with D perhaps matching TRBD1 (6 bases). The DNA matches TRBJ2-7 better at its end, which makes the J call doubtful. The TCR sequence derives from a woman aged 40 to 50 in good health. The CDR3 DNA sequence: TGTGCCAGCAGTTTTTCGAGGGGGAGAATGGGCGAGCAGTACTTC. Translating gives CASSFSRGRMGEQYF.